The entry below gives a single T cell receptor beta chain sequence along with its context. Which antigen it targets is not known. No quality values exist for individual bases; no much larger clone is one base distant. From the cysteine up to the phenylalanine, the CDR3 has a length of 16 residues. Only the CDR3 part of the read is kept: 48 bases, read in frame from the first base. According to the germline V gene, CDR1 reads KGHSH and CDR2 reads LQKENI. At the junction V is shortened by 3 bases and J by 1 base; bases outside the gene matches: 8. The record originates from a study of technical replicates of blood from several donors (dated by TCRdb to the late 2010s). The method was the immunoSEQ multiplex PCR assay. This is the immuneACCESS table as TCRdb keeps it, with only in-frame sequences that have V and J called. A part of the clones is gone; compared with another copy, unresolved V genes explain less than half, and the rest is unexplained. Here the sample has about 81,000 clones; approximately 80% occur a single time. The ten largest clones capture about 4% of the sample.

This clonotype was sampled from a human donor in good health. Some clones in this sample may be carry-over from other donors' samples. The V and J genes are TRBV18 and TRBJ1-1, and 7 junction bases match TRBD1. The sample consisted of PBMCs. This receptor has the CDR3 CASSPSGTAPNTEAFF. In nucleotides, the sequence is TGTGCCAGCTCACCGTCCGGGACAGCCCCGAACACTGAAGCTTTCTTT.